This TCR beta chain is drawn from a study of CD4+ T cells in melanoma (dated 2022 in TCRdb). Study-wide context: The study investigated neoantigen-specific CD4+ T cells in human melanoma.

Donors were patients with melanoma. The investigation overall reported the following: Diverse differentiation states were reported to be shown by neoantigen-specific CD4+ T cells in melanoma. Neoantigen-specific CD4+ T cells were reported to be correlated with the function of CD8+ T cells, macrophages and B cells.

The method was the immunoSEQ multiplex PCR assay. The immuneACCESS repertoire file appears here via TCRdb, limited to in-frame rearrangements. These files lack a portion of the clones; in checked studies, under half of the deficit traces to unresolved V genes, and the cause of the others is not known. The sample has 90,000 to 130,000 clones on record, about 92% of them singletons. The ten largest make up around 3% of the sample. There are 16 amino acids in the CDR3, from cysteine to phenylalanine inclusive. Of the read, only the CDR3 DNA is kept; its 48 bases are in frame from base 1. In the germline V gene, CDR1 corresponds to SGHVS and CDR2 to FNYEAQ. V lost 7 bases and J lost 0 bases; the stretch between them is 16 bases long. Remarks on this clone: There is no known antigen for this receptor. Per-nucleotide qualities are absent, and no much larger clonotype sits a single base away.

Sequencing was carried out using peripheral blood. The chain links TRBV7-6 with TRBJ2-1, with no confident D gene call. The TCR originated in a human donor with melanoma. The nucleotide sequence reads TGTGCCAGCACCCAGAGCGTGGCACGCTCCTACAATGAGCAGTTCTTC. Translation gives CASTQSVARSYNEQFF.